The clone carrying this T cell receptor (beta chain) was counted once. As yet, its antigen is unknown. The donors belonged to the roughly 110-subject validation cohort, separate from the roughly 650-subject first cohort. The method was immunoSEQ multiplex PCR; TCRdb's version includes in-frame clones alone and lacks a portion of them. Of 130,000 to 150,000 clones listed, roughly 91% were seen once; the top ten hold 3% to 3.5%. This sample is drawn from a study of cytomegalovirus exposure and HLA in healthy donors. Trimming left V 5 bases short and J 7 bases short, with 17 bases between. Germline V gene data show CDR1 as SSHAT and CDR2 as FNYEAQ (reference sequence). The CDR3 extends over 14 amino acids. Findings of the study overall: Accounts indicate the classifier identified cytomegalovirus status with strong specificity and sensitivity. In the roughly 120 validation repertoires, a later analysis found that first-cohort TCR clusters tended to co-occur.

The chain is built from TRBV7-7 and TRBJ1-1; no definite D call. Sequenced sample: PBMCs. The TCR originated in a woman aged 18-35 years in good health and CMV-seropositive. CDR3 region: CASSQPRVTFEAFF. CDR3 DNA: TGTGCCAGCAGCCAGCCCCGTGTGACATTTGAAGCTTTCTTT.